This entry is about one TCR beta chain. Its antigen is unknown. The sample holds no much larger clone one base away, and base qualities are not on file. The data stem from a study of glioma-infiltrating T cells (TCRdb year 2016). Context from the whole study: Low-grade gliomas were represented by WHO grade II oligodendrogliomas or astrocytomas, and glioblastomas were represented by WHO grade IV tumors that were sampled at initial rather than recurrent diagnosis. The study sequenced TCR alpha- and beta-chain repertoires from glioma tissue, from non-neoplastic brain tissue and from matched peripheral blood mononuclear cells. Three low-grade glioma patients, 7 or 8 primary glioblastoma patients and three non-glioma patients contributing non-neoplastic brain tissue were included in the paired cohort. Blood libraries targeted about 4.5- to 11-fold sequencing coverage of around 950,000 peripheral T cells. To measure divergence between tissue and blood T-cell populations, each tissue-infiltrating repertoire was compared with the peripheral blood repertoire of the same patient. Dexamethasone was administered to glioma patients for six or fewer days before surgery.

The iRepertoire nested amplicon-rescue multiplex PCR (arm-PCR) platform was used to amplify TCR alpha and beta CDR3 regions from RNA. The input for one-step reverse transcription and amplification was about 85-400 ng of tissue mRNA or PBMC total RNA. Following bead purification, Illumina adapters were added by a secondary multiplex PCR, and libraries between 200 and 400 bp were gel-purified. Libraries carried internal 6-nucleotide barcodes used for demultiplexing. Sequencing of libraries was performed on an Illumina MiSeq with 2x220 or 2x250 nucleotide paired-end reads. The study's processing was this. Paired reads were merged with FLASH 1.2.11 and aligned to the GRCh37 human genome with BWA-MEM before extracting TRA and TRB reads. An IMGT-derived reference of cassette sequences and CDR3 motifs, with pseudogenes included, was used for V and J assignment. Reads were translated in three frames, and productive CDR3s were defined as those with a C...FGXG motif and no stop codons. Unique combinations of V-J cassette pair and CDR3 amino acid sequence were defined as clonotypes. Reads were filtered by Hamming distance, thresholded by each sample's sequence error rate in mapped regions. Starting from the raw public reads, TCRdb applied fastp trimming at Q25, assembled clones with MiXCR and retained in-frame beta chains. CDR3 protein sequences are deduplicated, and each keeps its most common genes and DNA. TCRdb, not the original authors, processed these V and J calls. Counted in this sample were about 400,000 distinct CDR3 sequences; 35% to 45% of them appeared once. The ten biggest clones cover 12% of the sample.

Surgical brain or tumor specimens were cryofrozen in liquid nitrogen immediately after resection, and peripheral blood cells were collected concurrently. From cysteine to phenylalanine, the CDR3 is 16 amino acids long. Only the CDR3 DNA stays, 48 bases, in frame from base 1. Unmatched junction bases come to 14, with V trimmed by 5 bases and J by 6 bases. Summary of the overall study and its limitations: Very few CDR3 sequences were shared between tissue and blood, attributed to high CDR3 diversity and limited sampling. Small numbers underpinned the group comparisons: eight glioblastoma patients, three low-grade glioma patients and three non-neoplastic patients. VJ-independent divergence between tissue and blood was below expectation in non-neoplastic patients but above expectation in all gliomas, especially low-grade gliomas. Patients with low tissue-blood divergence were marked by a signature set of shared blood CDR3 motifs, and that set was depleted in highly divergent patients.

This sequence uses TRBV12-3 or TRBV12-4 and TRBJ2-3, and TRBD1 matches 7 of the central bases. The clonotype comes from a human donor with low-grade glioma or glioblastoma, undergoing nonglioma brain surgery, or in good health (not recorded which). The sequenced sample consisted of glioma tissue, nonneoplastic brain tissue, or PBMCs (not recorded which). The nucleotides read TGTGCCAGCAGTCCGCCGGGACAGAGGTTGGATGATACGCAGTATTTT. It is translated as CASSPPGQRLDDTQYF.